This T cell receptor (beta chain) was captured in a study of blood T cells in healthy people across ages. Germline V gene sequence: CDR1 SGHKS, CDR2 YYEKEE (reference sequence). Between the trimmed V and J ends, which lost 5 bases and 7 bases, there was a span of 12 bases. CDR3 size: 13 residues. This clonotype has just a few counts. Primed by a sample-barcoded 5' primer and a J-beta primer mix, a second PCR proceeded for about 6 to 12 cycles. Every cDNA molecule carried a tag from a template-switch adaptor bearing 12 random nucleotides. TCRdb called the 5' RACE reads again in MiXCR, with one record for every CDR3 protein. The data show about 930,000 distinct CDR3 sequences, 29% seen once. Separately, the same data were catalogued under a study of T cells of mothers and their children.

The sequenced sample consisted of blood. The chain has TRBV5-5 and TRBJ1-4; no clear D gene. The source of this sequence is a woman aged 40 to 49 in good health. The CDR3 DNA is TGTGCCAGCAGTTTCGCTGGGCCTGAAAAACTGTTTTTT. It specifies CASSFAGPEKLFF.